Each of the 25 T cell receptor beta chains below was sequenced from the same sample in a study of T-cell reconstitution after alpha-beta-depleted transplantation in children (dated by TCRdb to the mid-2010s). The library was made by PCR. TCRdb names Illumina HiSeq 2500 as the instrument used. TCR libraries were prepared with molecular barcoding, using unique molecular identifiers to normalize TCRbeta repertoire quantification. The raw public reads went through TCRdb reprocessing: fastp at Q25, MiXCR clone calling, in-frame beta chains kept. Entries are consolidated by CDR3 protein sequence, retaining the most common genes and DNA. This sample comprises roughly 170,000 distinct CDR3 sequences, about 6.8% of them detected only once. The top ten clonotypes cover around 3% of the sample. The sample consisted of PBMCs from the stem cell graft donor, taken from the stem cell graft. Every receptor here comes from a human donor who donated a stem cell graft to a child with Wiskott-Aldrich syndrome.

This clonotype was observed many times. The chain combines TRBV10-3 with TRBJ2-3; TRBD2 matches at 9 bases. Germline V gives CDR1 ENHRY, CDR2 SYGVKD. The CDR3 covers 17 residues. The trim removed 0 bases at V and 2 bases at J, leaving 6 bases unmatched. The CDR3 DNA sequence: TGTGCCATCAGTGAGTCGGTTCTAGCGGGGATCACAGATACGCAGTATTTT. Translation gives CAISESVLAGITDTQYF.

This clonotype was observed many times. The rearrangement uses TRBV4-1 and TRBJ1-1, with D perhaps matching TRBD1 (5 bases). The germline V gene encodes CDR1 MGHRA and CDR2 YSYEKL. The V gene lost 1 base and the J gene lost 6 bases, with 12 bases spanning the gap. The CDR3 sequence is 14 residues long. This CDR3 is CASSQVLREAEAFF. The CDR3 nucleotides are TGCGCCAGCAGCCAAGTTCTCAGGGAGGCTGAAGCTTTCTTT.

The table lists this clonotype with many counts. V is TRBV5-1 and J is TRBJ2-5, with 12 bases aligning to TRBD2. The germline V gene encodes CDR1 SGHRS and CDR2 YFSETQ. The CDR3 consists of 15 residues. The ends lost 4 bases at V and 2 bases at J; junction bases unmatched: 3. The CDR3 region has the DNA TGCGCCAGCAGCGGGGGGACTAGCGGGCAAGAGACCCAGTACTTC. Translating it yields CASSGGTSGQETQYF. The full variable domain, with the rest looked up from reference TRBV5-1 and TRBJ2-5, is KAGVTQTPRYLIKTRGQQVTLSCSPISGHRSVSWYQQTPGQGLQFLFEYFSETQRNKGNFPGRFSGRQFSNSRSEMNVSTLELGDSALYLCASSGGTSGQETQYFGPGTRLLVL.

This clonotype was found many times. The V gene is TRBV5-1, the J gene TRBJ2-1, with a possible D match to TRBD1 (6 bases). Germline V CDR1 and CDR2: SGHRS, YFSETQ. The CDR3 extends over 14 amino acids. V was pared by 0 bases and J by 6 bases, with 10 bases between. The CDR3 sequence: CASSLAVGGNEQFF. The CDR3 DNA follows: TGCGCCAGCAGCTTGGCCGTAGGGGGCAATGAGCAGTTCTTC.

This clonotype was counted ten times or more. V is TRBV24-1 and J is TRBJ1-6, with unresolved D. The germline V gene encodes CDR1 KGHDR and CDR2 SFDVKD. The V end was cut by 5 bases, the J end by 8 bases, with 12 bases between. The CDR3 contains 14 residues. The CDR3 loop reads CATSGGPPDSPLHF. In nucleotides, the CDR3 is TGTGCCACCAGTGGCGGACCTCCCGATTCACCCCTCCACTTT.

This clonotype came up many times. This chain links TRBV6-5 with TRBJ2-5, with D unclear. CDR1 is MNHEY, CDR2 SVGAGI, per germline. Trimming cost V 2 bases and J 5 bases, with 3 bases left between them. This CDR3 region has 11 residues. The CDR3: CASSYMETQYF. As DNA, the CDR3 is TGTGCCAGCAGTTACATGGAGACCCAGTACTTC.

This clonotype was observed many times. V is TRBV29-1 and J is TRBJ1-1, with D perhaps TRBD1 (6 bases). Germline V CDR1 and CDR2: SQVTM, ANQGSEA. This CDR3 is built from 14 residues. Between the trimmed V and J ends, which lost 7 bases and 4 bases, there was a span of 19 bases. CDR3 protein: CSADFGGLGTEAFF. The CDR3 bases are TGCAGCGCTGACTTCGGGGGGCTCGGCACTGAAGCTTTCTTT.

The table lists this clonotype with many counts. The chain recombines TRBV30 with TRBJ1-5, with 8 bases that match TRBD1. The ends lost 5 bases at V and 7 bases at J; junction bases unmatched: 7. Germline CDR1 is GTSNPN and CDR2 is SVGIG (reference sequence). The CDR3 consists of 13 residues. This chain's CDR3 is CAWGSDREQPQHF. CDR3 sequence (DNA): TGTGCCTGGGGGTCGGACAGGGAACAGCCCCAGCATTTT.

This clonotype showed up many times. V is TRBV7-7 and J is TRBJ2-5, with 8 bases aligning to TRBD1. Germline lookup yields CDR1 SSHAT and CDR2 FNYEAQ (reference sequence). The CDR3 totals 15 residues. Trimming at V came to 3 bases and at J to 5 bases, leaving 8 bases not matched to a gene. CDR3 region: CASSFGQGGAETQYF. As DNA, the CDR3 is TGTGCCAGCAGCTTTGGACAGGGTGGTGCGGAGACCCAGTACTTC.

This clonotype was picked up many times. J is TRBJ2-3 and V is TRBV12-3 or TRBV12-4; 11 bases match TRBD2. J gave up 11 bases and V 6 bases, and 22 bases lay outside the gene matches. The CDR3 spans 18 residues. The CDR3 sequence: CASRIGATSGVHETEQYF. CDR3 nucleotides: TGTGCCAGCAGGATAGGCGCGACTAGCGGGGTTCATGAGACGGAGCAGTATTTT.

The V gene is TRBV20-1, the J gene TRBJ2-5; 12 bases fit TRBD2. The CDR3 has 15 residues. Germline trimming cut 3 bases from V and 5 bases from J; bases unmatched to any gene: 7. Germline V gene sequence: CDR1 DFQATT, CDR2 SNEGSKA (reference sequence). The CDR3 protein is CSARSPTSGGETQYF. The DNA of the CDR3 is TGCAGTGCTAGGTCTCCGACTAGCGGGGGTGAGACCCAGTACTTC.

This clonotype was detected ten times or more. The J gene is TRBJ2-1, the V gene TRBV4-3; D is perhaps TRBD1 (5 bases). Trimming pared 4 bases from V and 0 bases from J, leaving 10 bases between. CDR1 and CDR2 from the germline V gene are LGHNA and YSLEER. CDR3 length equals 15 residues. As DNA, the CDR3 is TGCGCCAGCAGCCCGCACAGGAGCTCCTACAATGAGCAGTTCTTC. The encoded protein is CASSPHRSSYNEQFF.

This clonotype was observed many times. CDR3 loop: CAIRILDGRAGRDTEAFF. Written as DNA, the CDR3 is TGTGCCATCAGGATATTGGACGGCCGAGCAGGTCGGGACACTGAAGCTTTCTTT. The V call is TRBV10-3, the J call TRBJ1-1; D is uncertain. Trimming took 6 bases from V and 3 from J, leaving 26 bases between them. The CDR3 extends over 18 amino acids. Germline loops: CDR1 ENHRY, CDR2 SYGVKD.

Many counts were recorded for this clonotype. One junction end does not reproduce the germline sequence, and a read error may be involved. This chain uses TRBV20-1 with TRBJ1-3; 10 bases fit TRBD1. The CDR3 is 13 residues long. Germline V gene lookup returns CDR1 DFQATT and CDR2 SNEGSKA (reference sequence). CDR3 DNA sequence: TGCAGTGCTAGAGTCCCGGGACAGGGGTCCCCAGTTTTT. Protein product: CSARVPGQGSPVF.

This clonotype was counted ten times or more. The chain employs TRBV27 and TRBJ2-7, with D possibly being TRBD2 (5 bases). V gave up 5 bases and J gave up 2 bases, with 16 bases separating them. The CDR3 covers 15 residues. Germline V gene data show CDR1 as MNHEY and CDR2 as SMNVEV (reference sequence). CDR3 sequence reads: CASSPLSWETYEQYF. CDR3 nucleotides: TGTGCCAGCAGTCCCCTGTCTTGGGAGACCTACGAGCAGTACTTC.

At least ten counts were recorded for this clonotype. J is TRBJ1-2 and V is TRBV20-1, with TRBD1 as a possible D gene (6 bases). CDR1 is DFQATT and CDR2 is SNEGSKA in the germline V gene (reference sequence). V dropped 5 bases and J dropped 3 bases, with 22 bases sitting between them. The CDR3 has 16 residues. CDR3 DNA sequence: TGCAGTGCTTCGTCCTTTTTACAGAGGGGGGACTATGGCTACACCTTC. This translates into CSASSFLQRGDYGYTF.

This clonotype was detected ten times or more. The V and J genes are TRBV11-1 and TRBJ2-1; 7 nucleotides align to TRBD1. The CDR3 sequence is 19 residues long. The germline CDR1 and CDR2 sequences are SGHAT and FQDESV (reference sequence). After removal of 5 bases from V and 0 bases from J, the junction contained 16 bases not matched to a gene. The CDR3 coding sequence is TGTGCCAGCAGCGCGTCCACAAGACAGGGCCAAAGCTCCTACAATGAGCAGTTCTTC. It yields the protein CASSASTRQGQSSYNEQFF.

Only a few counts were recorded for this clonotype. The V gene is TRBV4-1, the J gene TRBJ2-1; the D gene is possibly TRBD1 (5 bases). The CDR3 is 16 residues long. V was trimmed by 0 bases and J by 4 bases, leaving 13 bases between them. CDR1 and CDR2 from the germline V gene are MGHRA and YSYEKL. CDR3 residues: CASSQEGVAVYNEQFF. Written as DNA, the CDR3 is TGCGCCAGCAGCCAAGAAGGGGTCGCGGTTTACAATGAGCAGTTCTTC.

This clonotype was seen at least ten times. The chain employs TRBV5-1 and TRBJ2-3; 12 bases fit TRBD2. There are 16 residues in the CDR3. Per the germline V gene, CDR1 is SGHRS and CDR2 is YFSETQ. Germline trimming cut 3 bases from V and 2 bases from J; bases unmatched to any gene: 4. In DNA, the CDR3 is TGCGCCAGCAGCTCCTGGACTAGCGGGGTCACAGATACGCAGTATTTT. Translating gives CASSSWTSGVTDTQYF.

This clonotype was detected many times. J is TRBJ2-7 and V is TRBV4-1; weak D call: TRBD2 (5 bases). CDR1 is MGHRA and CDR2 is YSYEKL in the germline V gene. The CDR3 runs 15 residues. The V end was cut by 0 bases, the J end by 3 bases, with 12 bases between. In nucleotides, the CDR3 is TGCGCCAGCAGCCAAGATCCAGCGGAAAACTACGAGCAGTACTTC. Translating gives CASSQDPAENYEQYF.

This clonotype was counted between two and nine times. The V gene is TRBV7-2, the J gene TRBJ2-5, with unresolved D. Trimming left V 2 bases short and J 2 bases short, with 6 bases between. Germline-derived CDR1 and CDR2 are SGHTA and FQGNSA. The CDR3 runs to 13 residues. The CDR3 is CASSLNQQETQYF. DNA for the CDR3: TGTGCCAGCAGCTTAAATCAACAAGAGACCCAGTACTTC.

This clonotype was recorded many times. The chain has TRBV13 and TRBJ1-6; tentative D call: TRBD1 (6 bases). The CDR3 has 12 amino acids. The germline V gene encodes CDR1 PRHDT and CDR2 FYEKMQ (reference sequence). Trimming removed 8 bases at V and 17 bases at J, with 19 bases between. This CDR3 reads CASRSPDSTVHF. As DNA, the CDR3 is TGTGCCAGCCGAAGTCCGGACAGCACCGTCCACTTT. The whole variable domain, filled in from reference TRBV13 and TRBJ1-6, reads AAGVIQSPRHLIKEKRETATLKCYPIPRHDTVYWYQQGPGQDPQFLISFYEKMQSDKGSIPDRFSAQQFSDYHSELNMSSLELGDSALYFCASRSPDSTVHFGNGTRLTVT.

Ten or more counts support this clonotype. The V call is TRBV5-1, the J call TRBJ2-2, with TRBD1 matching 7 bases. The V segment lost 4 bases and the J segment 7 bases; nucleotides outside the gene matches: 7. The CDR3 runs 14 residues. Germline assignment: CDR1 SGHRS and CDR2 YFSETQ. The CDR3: CASSPTGVIGELFF. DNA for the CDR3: TGCGCCAGCAGCCCCACAGGGGTCATCGGGGAGCTGTTTTTT.

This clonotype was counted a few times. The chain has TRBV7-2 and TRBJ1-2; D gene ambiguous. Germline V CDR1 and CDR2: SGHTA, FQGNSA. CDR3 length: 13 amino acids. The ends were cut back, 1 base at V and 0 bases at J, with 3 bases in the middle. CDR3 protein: CASSLVANYGYTF. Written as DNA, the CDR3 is TGTGCCAGCAGCTTAGTAGCTAACTATGGCTACACCTTC.

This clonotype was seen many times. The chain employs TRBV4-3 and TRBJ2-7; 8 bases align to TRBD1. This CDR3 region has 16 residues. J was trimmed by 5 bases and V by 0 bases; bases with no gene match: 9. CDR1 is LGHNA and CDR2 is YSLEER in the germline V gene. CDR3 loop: CASSQDTGQGADEQYF. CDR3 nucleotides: TGCGCCAGCAGCCAAGATACTGGGCAGGGGGCCGACGAGCAGTACTTC.